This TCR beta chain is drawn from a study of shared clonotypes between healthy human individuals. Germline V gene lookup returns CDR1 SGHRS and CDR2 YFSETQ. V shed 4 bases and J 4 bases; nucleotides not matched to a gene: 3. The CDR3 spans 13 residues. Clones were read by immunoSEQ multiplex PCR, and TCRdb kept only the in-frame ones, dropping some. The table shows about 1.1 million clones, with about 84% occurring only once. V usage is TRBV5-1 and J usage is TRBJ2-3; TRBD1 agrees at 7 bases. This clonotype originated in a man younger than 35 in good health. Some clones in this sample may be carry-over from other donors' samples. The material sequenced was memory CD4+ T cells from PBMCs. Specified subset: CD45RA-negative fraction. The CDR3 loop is CASSATGPDTQYF. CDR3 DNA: TGCGCCAGCAGCGCGACAGGGCCAGATACGCAGTATTTT.